These 24 T cell receptor beta chains were sequenced from one sample in a study of T cell repertoires in cytomegalovirus infection. TCRdb independently ran MiXCR on the reads; one entry per CDR3 protein. Among 100,000 or so distinct CDR3 sequences listed, less than 25% were seen once. Sequencing input: CD8+ T cells from PBMCs. The receptors were gathered from a human donor in good health (CMV status not recorded). Some clones in this sample may be carry-over from other donors' samples.

The V gene is TRBV12-3 or TRBV12-4, the J gene TRBJ2-7, with D possibly being TRBD1 (6 bases). The V end was cut by 4 bases, the J end by 3 bases, with 10 bases between. The CDR3 extends over 13 amino acids. For the CDR3, the DNA is TGTGCCAGCAGTTGGGACACGGGCTACGAGCAGTACTTC. It encodes CASSWDTGYEQYF.

This clonotype was seen more than once but under ten times. The chain links TRBV7-9 to TRBJ2-7, with D perhaps TRBD2 (5 bases). Trimming left V 5 bases short and J 2 bases short, with 13 bases between. In germline, CDR1 is SEHNR, CDR2 FQNEAQ (reference sequence). The CDR3 is made up of 14 amino acids. CDR3 protein: CASSPRTRAYEQYF. The CDR3 DNA is TGTGCCAGCAGCCCACGGACTCGCGCCTACGAGCAGTACTTC.

Of note for this clonotype: This may arise from a read error, as a much more abundant clone is one base away. V and J are TRBV7-4 and TRBJ2-7, with 8 positions matching TRBD1. CDR3 size: 15 residues. Germline CDR1 and CDR2: SGHVT and SQSDAQ. The CDR3 here is CANSSTDREPYEQYF. DNA for the CDR3: TGTGCCAACAGCTCGACGGACAGGGAACCGTACGAGCAGTACTTC. The complete variable domain, with remaining parts taken from reference TRBV7-4 and TRBJ2-7, reads GAGVSQSPRYKVAKRGRDVALRCDSISGHVTLYWYRQTLGQGSEVLTYSQSDAQRDKSGRPSGRFSAERPERSVSTLKIQRTEQGDSAVYLCANSSTDREPYEQYFGPGTRLTVT.

On this clonotype: Sequence at one end of the junction differs from germline and may be a read error. The chain links TRBV7-3 to TRBJ2-6, with D possibly called TRBD1 or TRBD2 (5 bases each). The CDR3 is made up of 22 amino acids. From germline, CDR1 is SGHTA and CDR2 FQGTGA. CDR3 in amino acids: CASSITGWRAQGTPPGANVLTF. CDR3 coding DNA: TGTGCCAGCAGCATAACGGGTTGGCGGGCGCAGGGAACCCCACCTGGGGCCAACGTCCTGACTTTC.

This chain joins TRBV6-8 and TRBJ2-2, with D possibly being TRBD2 (6 bases). The V end was cut by 2 bases, the J end by 8 bases, with 12 bases between. This CDR3 has 14 residues. Germline V gene data show CDR1 as MNHGY and CDR2 as SAAAGT. The CDR3 reads CASSYGGLSGELFF. Here the CDR3 DNA reads TGTGCCAGCAGTTACGGGGGGTTATCGGGGGAGCTGTTTTTT.

This clonotype turned up a few times. CDR3 region: CASSPYRQEGYTF. CDR3 DNA sequence: TGTGCCAGCAGCCCGTATAGGCAGGAGGGCTACACCTTC. The gene calls are TRBV7-2 and TRBJ1-2; no firm D call. The CDR3 runs 13 residues. Trimming shortened V by 5 bases and J by 8 bases, and 15 bases separated the two germline ends. Germline CDR1 is SGHTA and CDR2 is FQGNSA.

The chain uses TRBV12-3 or TRBV12-4 and TRBJ2-1; 11 bases are a match to TRBD2. The CDR3 consists of 15 residues. Germline trimming cut 6 bases from V and 5 bases from J; bases unmatched to any gene: 6. For the CDR3, the DNA is TGTGCCAGCAGCCTAGCGGGGGGCCGAAACAATGAGCAGTTCTTC. Amino acid sequence: CASSLAGGRNNEQFF.

This clonotype was detected only a few times. The chain recombines TRBV20-1 with TRBJ2-1, with D uncertain. V lost 0 bases and J lost 0, with 9 bases in between. The CDR3 is 15 amino acids. Germline CDR1 DFQATT, CDR2 SNEGSKA (reference sequence). The CDR3, as DNA: TGCAGTGCTAGAGATACGGTTAGCTCCTACAATGAGCAGTTCTTC. Translated: CSARDTVSSYNEQFF.

This clonotype has a count of ten or more. This sequence joins TRBV27 and TRBJ2-5; 9 positions match TRBD1. The germline V gene has CDR1 MNHEY and CDR2 SMNVEV (reference sequence). J gave up 5 bases and V 4 bases, and 5 bases lay outside the gene matches. The CDR3 runs 14 residues. CDR3 loop: CASSSGQGGETQYF. CDR3 coding DNA: TGTGCCAGCAGTTCGGGACAGGGAGGTGAGACCCAGTACTTC.

The chain uses TRBV7-9 and TRBJ2-2; D not resolved. Germline V gene data show CDR1 as SEHNR and CDR2 as FQNEAQ (reference sequence). The ends were cut back, 0 bases at V and 3 bases at J, with 8 bases in the middle. The CDR3 runs to 15 residues. The CDR3 DNA sequence: TGTGCCAGCAGCTTAGCGTCTGGAGACACCGGGGAGCTGTTTTTT. Its protein product is CASSLASGDTGELFF.

The rearrangement joins TRBV7-6 to TRBJ1-6; 11 nucleotides match TRBD1. From germline, CDR1 is SGHVS and CDR2 FNYEAQ. The CDR3 is 18 amino acids. V gave up 3 bases and J gave up 4 bases; unmatched junction bases: 8. For the CDR3, the DNA is TGTGCCAGCAGCTTCGTGGGGGACAGGGGGAGATATAATTCACCCCTCCACTTT. It yields the protein CASSFVGDRGRYNSPLHF.

This clonotype has ten or more counts. The chain recombines TRBV11-2 with TRBJ2-5, with TRBD1 identical over 10 bases. The CDR3 totals 16 residues. Germline assignment: CDR1 SGHAT and CDR2 FQNNGV. The junction had 7 bases not matched to a gene; V was cut back by 3 bases and J by 3 bases. This CDR3 is CASSFGTGVGEETQYF. CDR3 DNA sequence: TGTGCCAGCAGCTTTGGGACAGGGGTTGGTGAAGAGACCCAGTACTTC.

The rearrangement links TRBV5-6 to TRBJ2-7, with 7 bases identical to TRBD1. The V gene's germline CDR1 is SGHDT and CDR2 YYEEEE. Unmatched junction bases numbered 1, after V lost 0 bases and J lost 4 bases. The CDR3 has 13 amino acids. The CDR3 coding sequence is TGTGCCAGCAGCTTGGCACAGGGGTACGAGCAGTACTTC. Translating gives CASSLAQGYEQYF. Based on the CDR3 plus reference TRBV5-6 and TRBJ2-7, the full variable domain is DAGVTQSPTHLIKTRGQQVTLRCSPKSGHDTVSWYQQALGQGPQFIFQYYEEEERQRGNFPDRFSGHQFPNYSSELNVNALLLGDSALYLCASSLAQGYEQYFGPGTRLTVT.

This clonotype occurred a few times. J is TRBJ1-5 and V is TRBV20-1; 8 bases fit TRBD1. The germline CDR1 and CDR2 sequences are DFQATT and SNEGSKA (reference sequence). The length of the CDR3 is 14 residues. Germline trimming cut 2 bases from V and 5 bases from J; bases unmatched to any gene: 5. The CDR3 is CSARNDRGYQPQHF. The CDR3 DNA reads TGCAGTGCTAGAAATGACAGGGGCTATCAGCCCCAGCATTTT.

V and J are TRBV5-4 and TRBJ2-2; 8 positions match TRBD1. V dropped 4 bases and J dropped 5; count of bases not matched to a gene: 4. The CDR3 runs to 14 residues. The germline V gene has CDR1 SGHNT and CDR2 YYREEE (reference sequence). CDR3 DNA: TGTGCCAGCAGCCCTACAGGGGGGACCGGGGAGCTGTTTTTT. Translating gives CASSPTGGTGELFF.

This clonotype was observed many times. The chain is built from TRBV12-3 or TRBV12-4 and TRBJ2-7, with 11 positions matching TRBD1. The ends lost 5 bases at V and 6 bases at J; junction bases unmatched: 6. This CDR3 spans 14 amino acids. CDR3 coding DNA: TGTGCCAGCAGTCCAGGACAGGGGGCGATCGAGCAGTACTTC. As protein: CASSPGQGAIEQYF.

The chain is built from TRBV6-2 or TRBV6-3 and TRBJ2-7; 9 nucleotides align to TRBD1. CDR3 size: 13 residues. The junction had 4 bases not matched to a gene; V was cut back by 8 bases and J by 2 bases. From germline, CDR1 is MNHEY and CDR2 SVGEGT. CDR3 loop: CASGRTGAYEQYF. The CDR3, as DNA: TGTGCCAGCGGAAGGACAGGGGCCTACGAGCAGTACTTC.

V gene TRBV29-1 combines with J gene TRBJ1-3; D ambiguous. Germline V gene lookup returns CDR1 SQVTM and CDR2 ANQGSEA. Trimming stripped 5 bases from V and 4 bases from J, with 15 bases between. The CDR3 contains 14 residues. CDR3 sequence (DNA): TGCAGCGTTCTGGCGGGTCCAACGGGAAACACCATATATTTT. Protein: CSVLAGPTGNTIYF.

Ten or more counts support this clonotype. V gene TRBV7-2 combines with J gene TRBJ1-1, with a possible D match to TRBD1 (6 bases). The CDR3 is made up of 15 amino acids. CDR1 SGHTA and CDR2 FQGNSA come from the germline V gene. Trimming removed 3 bases from V and 1 base from J, with 12 bases in between. This chain's CDR3 is CASSFDGGANTEAFF. As DNA, the CDR3 is TGTGCCAGCAGCTTCGACGGGGGGGCGAACACTGAAGCTTTCTTT.

A word on this clonotype: This may come from a read error, since a much larger clone is one base off. This chain uses TRBV11-1 with TRBJ2-5; D remains ambiguous. This CDR3 region has 13 residues. The germline CDR1 and CDR2 sequences are SGHAT and FQDESV (reference sequence). The CDR3 loop is CVSSLSGEKTQYF. The DNA of the CDR3 is TGTGTCAGCAGCTTGTCGGGCGAAAAGACCCAGTACTTC.

This rearrangement joins TRBV25-1 to TRBJ2-5; possible D gene TRBD1, 5 bases. Trimming took 1 base from V and 1 from J, leaving 7 bases between them. CDR1 is MGHDK, CDR2 SYGVNS, per germline. This CDR3 spans 14 amino acids. CDR3 loop: CASSESDTQETQYF. For the CDR3, the DNA is TGTGCCAGCAGTGAATCGGACACCCAAGAGACCCAGTACTTC.

As concerns this clonotype: A read error is possible here, since a much larger clone lies one base away. This chain joins TRBV28 and TRBJ1-1; the match to TRBD1 covers 9 bases. Germline V gene lookup returns CDR1 MDHEN and CDR2 SYDVKM. CDR3 length: 18 amino acids. DNA of the CDR3: TGTGCCAGCAGCCTCTTACCACCGGGACAGGGTATGAAAACTGAAGCTTTCTTT. Encoded protein: CASSLLPPGQGMKTEAFF.

This clonotype appeared a few times. The chain combines TRBV7-6 with TRBJ1-2; 8 nucleotides match TRBD1. The CDR3 spans 14 residues. Germline V gene data show CDR1 as SGHVS and CDR2 as FNYEAQ. Trimming took 3 bases from V and 8 from J; bases not matched to a gene: 8. The CDR3 loop is CASSFYGQGAGYTF. The CDR3, as DNA: TGTGCCAGCAGCTTCTATGGGCAGGGGGCAGGCTACACCTTC.

The table lists this clonotype with a few counts. V is TRBV19 and J is TRBJ1-5, with 10 bases that match TRBD1. CDR1 is LNHDA and CDR2 is SQIVND in the germline V gene (reference sequence). V gave up 5 bases and J gave up 5 bases; unmatched junction bases: 6. CDR3 length: 15 residues. The CDR3 bases are TGTGCCAGTAGTCCGGGACAGGGGATCGATCAGCCCCAGCATTTT. This encodes CASSPGQGIDQPQHF. Full variable domain (missing parts from reference TRBV19 and TRBJ1-5): DGGITQSPKYLFRKEGQNVTLSCEQNLNHDAMYWYRQDPGQGLRLIYYSQIVNDFQKGDIAEGYSVSREKKESFPLTVTSAQKNPTAFYLCASSPGQGIDQPQHFGDGTRLSIL.